This entry is about one T cell receptor beta chain. Study processing details: Researchers report that nucleated cell counts were estimated from reference gene primer amplification. Some clones are missing from TCRdb's copy, which holds only in-frame ones; the method was immunoSEQ multiplex PCR. The V and J calls and clone size are taken from that table; D and trimming were inferred from the DNA. The sample contains some 190,000 clones, approximately 85% of which appear only once. The data stem from a study of blood T cell repertoires in COVID-19. Study overall: Acute and convalescent COVID-19 specimens originated in the United States, Italy and Spain. Sample material is recorded as cDNA or gDNA derived from T cells, B-cell-depleted T cells, or PBMCs.

Germline values: CDR1 SNHLY, CDR2 FYNNEI. The CDR3 runs 13 residues. V dropped 6 bases and J dropped 4 bases, with 10 bases sitting between them. The TCR was taken from a woman aged 60-75 years with acute or convalescent COVID-19. V is TRBV2 and J is TRBJ1-3, with D possibly TRBD1 on 5 matching bases. Sequenced input: peripheral blood. As DNA, the CDR3 is TGTGCCAGCAGGCCGGGGGTCGGAAACACCATATATTTT. It is translated as CASRPGVGNTIYF.